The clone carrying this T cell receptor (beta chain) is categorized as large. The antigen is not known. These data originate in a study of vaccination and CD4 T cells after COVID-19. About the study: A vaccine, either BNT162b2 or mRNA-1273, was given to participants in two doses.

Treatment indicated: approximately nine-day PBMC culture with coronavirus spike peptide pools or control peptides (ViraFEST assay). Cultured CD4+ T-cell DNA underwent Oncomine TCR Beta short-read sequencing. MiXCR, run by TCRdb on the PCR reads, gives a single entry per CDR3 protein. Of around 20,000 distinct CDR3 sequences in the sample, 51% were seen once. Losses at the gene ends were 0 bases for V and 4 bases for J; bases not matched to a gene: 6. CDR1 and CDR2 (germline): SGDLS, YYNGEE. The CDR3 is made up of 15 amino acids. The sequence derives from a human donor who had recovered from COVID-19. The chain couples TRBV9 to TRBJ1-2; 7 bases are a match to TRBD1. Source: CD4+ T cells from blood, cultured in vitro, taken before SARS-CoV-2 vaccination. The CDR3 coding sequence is TGTGCCAGCAGCGTAGCTCTGGGACAGTCCTATGGCTACACCTTC. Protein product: CASSVALGQSYGYTF.